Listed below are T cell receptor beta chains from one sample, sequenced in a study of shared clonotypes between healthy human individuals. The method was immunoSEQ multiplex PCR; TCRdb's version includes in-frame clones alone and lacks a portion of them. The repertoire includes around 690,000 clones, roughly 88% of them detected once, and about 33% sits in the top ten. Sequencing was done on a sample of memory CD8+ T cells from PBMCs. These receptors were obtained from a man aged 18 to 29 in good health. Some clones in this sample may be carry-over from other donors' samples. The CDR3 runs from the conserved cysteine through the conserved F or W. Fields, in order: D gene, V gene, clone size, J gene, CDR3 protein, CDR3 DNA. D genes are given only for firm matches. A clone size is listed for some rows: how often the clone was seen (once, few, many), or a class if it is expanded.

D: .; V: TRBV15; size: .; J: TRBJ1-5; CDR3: CATSRGQDNQPQHF; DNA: TGTGCCACCAGCAGAGGACAGGATAATCAGCCCCAGCATTTT
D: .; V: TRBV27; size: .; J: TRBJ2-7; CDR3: CASSLAWAEEQYF; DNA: TGTGCCAGCTCATTGGCTTGGGCGGAGGAGCAGTACTTC
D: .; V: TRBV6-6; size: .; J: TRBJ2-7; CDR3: CASGPSVYYEQYF; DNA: TGTGCCAGCGGTCCTAGCGTCTACTACGAGCAGTACTTC
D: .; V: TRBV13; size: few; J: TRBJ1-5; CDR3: CASSLSLGTQPQHF; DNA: TGTGCCAGCAGCTTAAGTTTAGGGACTCAGCCCCAGCATTTT
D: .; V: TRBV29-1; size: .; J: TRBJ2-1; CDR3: CSTRDMTGNEQFF; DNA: TGCAGCACCAGAGACATGACAGGCAATGAGCAGTTCTTC
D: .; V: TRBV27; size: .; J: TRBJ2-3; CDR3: CASSLSRAPFWDTQYF; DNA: TGTGCCAGCAGTTTATCGCGGGCCCCGTTCTGGGATACGCAGTATTTT
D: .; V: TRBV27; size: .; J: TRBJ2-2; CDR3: CASSFDGELFF; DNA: TGTGCCAGCAGTTTTGATGGGGAGCTGTTTTTT
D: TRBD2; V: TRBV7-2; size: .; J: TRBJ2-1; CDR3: CASSPSLAGTSPHNEQFF; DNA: TGTGCCAGCAGCCCCTCTCTGGCCGGGACTAGCCCCCACAATGAGCAGTTCTTC
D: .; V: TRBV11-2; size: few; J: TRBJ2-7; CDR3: CASSLVKGNYEQYF; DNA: TGTGCCAGCAGCTTAGTAAAGGGTAACTACGAGCAGTACTTC
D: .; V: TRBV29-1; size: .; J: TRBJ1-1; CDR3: CSVEEGGNTEAFF; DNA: TGCAGCGTTGAAGAAGGCGGAAACACTGAAGCTTTCTTT
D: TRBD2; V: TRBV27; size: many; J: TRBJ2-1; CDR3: CASSHGGANEQFF; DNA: TGTGCCAGCAGTCACGGGGGGGCCAATGAGCAGTTCTTC
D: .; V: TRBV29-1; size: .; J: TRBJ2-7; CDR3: CSVVALYGSYEQYF; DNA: TGCAGCGTTGTGGCTCTGTACGGATCCTACGAGCAGTACTTC
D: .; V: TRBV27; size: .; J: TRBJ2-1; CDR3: CASSLKRKEGYNEQFF; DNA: TGTGCCAGCAGTTTAAAACGGAAAGAGGGATACAATGAGCAGTTCTTC
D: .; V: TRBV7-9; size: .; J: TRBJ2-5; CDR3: CASSYSTGQETQYF; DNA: TGTGCCAGCAGCTACAGTACTGGCCAAGAGACCCAGTACTTC
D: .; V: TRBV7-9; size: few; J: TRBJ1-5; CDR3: CASSLWTADNQPQHF; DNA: TGTGCCAGCAGCTTATGGACCGCAGACAATCAGCCCCAGCATTTT
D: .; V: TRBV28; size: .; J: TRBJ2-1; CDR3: CASSLGVYVRRGISYNEQFF; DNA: TGTGCCAGCAGTTTGGGCGTTTACGTCCGTCGCGGGATCTCCTACAATGAGCAGTTCTTC
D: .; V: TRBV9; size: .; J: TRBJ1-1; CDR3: CASSVRTANTEAFF; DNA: TGTGCCAGCAGCGTCCGGACAGCGAACACTGAAGCTTTCTTT
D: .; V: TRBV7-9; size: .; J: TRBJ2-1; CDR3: CASSLVGLRNPSGEQFF; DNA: TGTGCCAGCAGCTTAGTGGGACTTCGAAACCCCTCGGGTGAGCAGTTCTTC
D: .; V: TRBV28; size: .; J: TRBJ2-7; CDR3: CASSPRQEKPYEQYF; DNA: TGTGCCAGCAGCCCTCGACAGGAGAAACCATACGAGCAGTACTTC
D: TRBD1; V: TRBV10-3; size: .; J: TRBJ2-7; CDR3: CAISPGTGSIDGGEQYF; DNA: TGTGCCATCAGTCCCGGGACAGGGAGTATTGACGGTGGCGAGCAGTACTTC
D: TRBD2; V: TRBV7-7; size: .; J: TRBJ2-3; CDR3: CASSQGLAGVTDTQYF; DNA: TGTGCCAGCAGCCAAGGACTAGCGGGAGTAACAGATACGCAGTATTTT
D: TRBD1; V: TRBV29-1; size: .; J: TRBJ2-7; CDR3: CSVVTTTGAYEQYF; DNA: TGCAGCGTTGTTACAACGACAGGGGCCTACGAGCAGTACTTC
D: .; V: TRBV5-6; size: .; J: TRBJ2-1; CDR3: CASSLWRALDEQFF; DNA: TGTGCCAGCAGCTTGTGGAGAGCGTTGGATGAGCAGTTCTTC
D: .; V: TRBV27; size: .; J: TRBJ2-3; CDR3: CASSLYGMRADTQYF; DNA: TGTGCCAGCAGTTTATACGGGATGAGGGCAGATACGCAGTATTTT
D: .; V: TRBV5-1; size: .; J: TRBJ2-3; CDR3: CASSSNWVPTDTQYF; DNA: TGCGCCAGCAGCTCAAATTGGGTCCCGACGGATACGCAGTATTTT
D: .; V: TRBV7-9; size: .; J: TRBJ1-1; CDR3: CASSPRTVLYTEAFF; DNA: TGTGCCAGCAGCCCCCGGACAGTATTATACACTGAAGCTTTCTTT
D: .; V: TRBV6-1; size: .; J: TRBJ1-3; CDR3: CASSEALLGNTIYF; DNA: TGTGCCAGCAGTGAAGCGCTTCTTGGAAACACCATATATTTT
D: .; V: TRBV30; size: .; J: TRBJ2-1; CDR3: CAWNTGASYNEQFF; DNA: TGTGCCTGGAACACGGGAGCCTCCTACAATGAGCAGTTCTTC
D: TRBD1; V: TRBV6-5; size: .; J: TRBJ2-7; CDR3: CASSIDRGIYEQYF; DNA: TGTGCCAGCAGTATAGACAGGGGGATTTACGAGCAGTACTTC
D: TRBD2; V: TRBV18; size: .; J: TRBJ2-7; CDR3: CASSPGLASFSGSYEQYF; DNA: TGTGCCAGCTCACCAGGACTAGCGTCATTCTCAGGGTCCTACGAGCAGTACTTC
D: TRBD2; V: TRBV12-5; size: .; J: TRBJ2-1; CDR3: CASGAGVPYNEQFF; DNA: TGTGCTAGTGGTGCGGGGGTACCCTACAATGAGCAGTTCTTC
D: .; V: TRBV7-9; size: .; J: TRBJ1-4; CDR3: CASSSVRTTSTNEKLFF; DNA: TGTGCCAGCAGCTCCGTGAGGACAACTTCAACTAATGAAAAACTGTTTTTT
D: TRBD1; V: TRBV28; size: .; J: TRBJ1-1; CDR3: CASSLSFRGLTEAFF; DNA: TGTGCCAGCAGTTTATCGTTCAGGGGGCTCACTGAAGCTTTCTTT
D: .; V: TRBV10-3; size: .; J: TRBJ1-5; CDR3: CAITAGENQPQHF; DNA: TGTGCCATCACGGCGGGGGAGAATCAGCCCCAGCATTTT
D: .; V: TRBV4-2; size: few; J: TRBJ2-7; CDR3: CASSPGWAYEQYF; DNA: TGTGCCAGCAGCCCGGGATGGGCCTACGAGCAGTACTTC
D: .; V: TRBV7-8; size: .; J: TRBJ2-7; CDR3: CASSLTVMVYEQYF; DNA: TGTGCCAGCAGCTTAACAGTGATGGTCTACGAGCAGTACTTC
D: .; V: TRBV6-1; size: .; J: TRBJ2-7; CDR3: CASSDSLWEAGPYEQYF; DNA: TGTGCCAGCAGTGATAGTTTGTGGGAAGCGGGTCCCTACGAGCAGTACTTC
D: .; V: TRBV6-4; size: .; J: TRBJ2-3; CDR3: CASSDSTDTQYF; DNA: TGTGCCAGCAGTGACTCCACAGATACGCAGTATTTT
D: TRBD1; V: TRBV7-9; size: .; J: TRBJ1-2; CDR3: CASSDYRGYGYGYTF; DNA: TGTGCCAGCAGCGACTACAGGGGTTATGGCTATGGCTACACCTTC
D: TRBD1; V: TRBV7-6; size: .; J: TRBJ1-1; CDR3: CASSSHRGTNTEAFF; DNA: TGTGCCAGCAGCTCACACAGGGGAACAAACACTGAAGCTTTCTTT
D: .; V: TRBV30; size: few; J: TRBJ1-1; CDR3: CAWSDFQGSGDTEAFF; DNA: TGTGCCTGGAGTGACTTCCAGGGGAGTGGGGACACTGAAGCTTTCTTT